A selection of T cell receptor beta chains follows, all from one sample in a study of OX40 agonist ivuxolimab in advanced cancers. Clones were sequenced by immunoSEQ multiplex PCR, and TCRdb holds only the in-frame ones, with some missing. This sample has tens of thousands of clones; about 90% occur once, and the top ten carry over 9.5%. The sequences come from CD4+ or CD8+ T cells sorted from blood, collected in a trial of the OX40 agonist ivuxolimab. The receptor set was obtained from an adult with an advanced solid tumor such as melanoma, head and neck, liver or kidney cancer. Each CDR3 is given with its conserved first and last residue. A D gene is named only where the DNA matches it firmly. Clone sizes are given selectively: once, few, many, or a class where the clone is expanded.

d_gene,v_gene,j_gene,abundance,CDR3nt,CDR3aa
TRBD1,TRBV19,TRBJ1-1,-,TGTGCCAGTAGTATAGTGGCAGGGGGCACTGAAGCTTTCTTT,CASSIVAGGTEAFF
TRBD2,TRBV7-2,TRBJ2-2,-,TGTGCCAGCACCCCCATGTGGCGGGGGGGCCTTGGCACCGGGGAGCTGTTTTTT,CASTPMWRGGLGTGELFF
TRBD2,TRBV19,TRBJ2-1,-,TGTGCCAGTAGTATCCGGGGGGGAGGCTACAATGAGCAGTTCTTC,CASSIRGGGYNEQFF
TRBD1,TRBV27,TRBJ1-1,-,TGTGCCAGCAAAGTGGGACAGGGTGATGGGAGGAACACTGAAGCTTTCTTT,CASKVGQGDGRNTEAFF
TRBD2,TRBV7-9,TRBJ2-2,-,TGTGCCAGCATCGCCCGGGGGGACCGGGAGCTGTTTTTT,CASIARGDRELFF
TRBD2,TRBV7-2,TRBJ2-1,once,TGTGCCAGCAGCACCTCGCGGGGGGGCCGGAATGAGCAGTTCTTC,CASSTSRGGRNEQFF
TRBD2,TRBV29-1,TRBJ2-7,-,TGCAGCGTCGTACCTAGCGGGAGAAGCTACGAGCAGTACTTC,CSVVPSGRSYEQYF
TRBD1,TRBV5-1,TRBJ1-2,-,TGCGCCAGCAGCGGACGTCGGGACAGTGGGGCGGGTGGCTACACCTTC,CASSGRRDSGAGGYTF
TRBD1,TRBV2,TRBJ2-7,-,TGTGCCAGCAGTGTTGGGGGACAGGGCTACGAGCAGTACTTC,CASSVGGQGYEQYF
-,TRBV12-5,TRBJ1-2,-,TGTGCTAGTGCCGAGGGCTTGTACTATGGCTACACCTTC,CASAEGLYYGYTF
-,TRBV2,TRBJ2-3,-,TGTGCCAGCAGTGAAGTCGGACTGATGGCGCAGTATTTT,CASSEVGLMAQYF
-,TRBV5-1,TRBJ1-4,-,TGCGCCAGCAGCTTGTGGGATAACAAGGAAAAACTGTTTTTT,CASSLWDNKEKLFF
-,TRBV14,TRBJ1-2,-,TGTGCCAGCAGACCCCGGGGGCTAAACTATGGCTACACCTTC,CASRPRGLNYGYTF
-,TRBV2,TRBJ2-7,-,TGTGCCAGCAGTGAGGCGGGGAACGTAAACGAGCAGTACTTC,CASSEAGNVNEQYF
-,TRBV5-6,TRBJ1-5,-,TGTGCCAGCAGCTTGGGGGGCGGCAATCAGCCCCAGCATTTT,CASSLGGGNQPQHF
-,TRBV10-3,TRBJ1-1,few,TGTGCCTCGACAGAAGGGAACACTGAAGCTTTCTTT,CASTEGNTEAFF
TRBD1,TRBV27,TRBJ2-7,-,TGTGCCAGCAGTTACCAGGGCAGGGGGGAGCAGTACTTC,CASSYQGRGEQYF
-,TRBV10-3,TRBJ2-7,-,TGTGCCATCTCGTTACAGGGGACTAATGCCTACGAGCAGTACTTC,CAISLQGTNAYEQYF
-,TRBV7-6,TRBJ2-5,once,TGTGCCAGCAGCCAAGAGCACACGGGACTTCCGGGGGAGACCCAGTACTTC,CASSQEHTGLPGETQYF
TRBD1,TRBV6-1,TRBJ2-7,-,TGTGCCAGCAGTGAAGCCACAGGGGCCAGCTACGAGCAGTACTTC,CASSEATGASYEQYF
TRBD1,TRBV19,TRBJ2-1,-,TGTGCCAGTAGTATTCGGGACAGGGGGGAGCAGTTCTTC,CASSIRDRGEQFF
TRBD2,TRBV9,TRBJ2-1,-,TGTGCCAGCAGCGCAGTCACCGGGACTAGCGGGGGGGCCTTCAATGAGCAGTTCTTC,CASSAVTGTSGGAFNEQFF
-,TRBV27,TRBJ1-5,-,TGTGCCAGCAGTTTTGGATTGGGGGCCGACCAGCATTTT,CASSFGLGADQHF
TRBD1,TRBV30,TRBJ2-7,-,TGTGCCTTACAGGGGGCTGGGGAGCAGTACTTC,CALQGAGEQYF
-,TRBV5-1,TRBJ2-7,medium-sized,TGCGCCAGCAGCTTGTACTACGAGCAGTACTTC,CASSLYYEQYF
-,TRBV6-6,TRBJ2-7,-,TGTGCCAGCGCGGGTAGCGAGCAGTACTTC,CASAGSEQYF
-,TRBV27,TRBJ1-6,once,TGTGCCAGCAGCGCACAGGGAGGTAATTCACCCCTCCACTTT,CASSAQGGNSPLHF
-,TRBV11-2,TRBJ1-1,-,TGTGCCAGCACAATCGCAGGGTTTACTGAAGCTTTCTTT,CASTIAGFTEAFF
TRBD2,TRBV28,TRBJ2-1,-,TGTGCCAGCAGTATACTAGCGGGAGTATTCGATGAGCAGTTCTTC,CASSILAGVFDEQFF
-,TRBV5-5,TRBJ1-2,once,TGTGCCAGCAGCTTAACAGGGTGGGACTATGGCTACACCTTC,CASSLTGWDYGYTF
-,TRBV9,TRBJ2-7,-,TGTGCCAGCAGCGTAGGCCAGGCATCCTACGAGCAGTACTTC,CASSVGQASYEQYF
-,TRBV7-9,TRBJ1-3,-,TGTGCCAGCAGCTTAGCAGGGGACCGAGACACCATATATTTT,CASSLAGDRDTIYF
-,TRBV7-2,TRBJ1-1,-,TGTGCCAGCAGCCGCTTCGGATATGCCCCTGAAGCTTTCTTT,CASSRFGYAPEAFF
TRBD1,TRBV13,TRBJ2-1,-,TGTGCCAGCAGCGCCGGGACAGGGGGCGCGGCGCAGTTCTTC,CASSAGTGGAAQFF
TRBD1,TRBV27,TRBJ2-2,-,TGTGCCAGCAGTTCCCACGACAGGGGCGACGGGGAGCTGTTTTTT,CASSSHDRGDGELFF
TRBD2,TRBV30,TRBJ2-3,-,TGTGCCTGGAGCGGCGGGAGAAGAATGGCAGATACGCAGTATTTT,CAWSGGRRMADTQYF
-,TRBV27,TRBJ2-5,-,TGTGCCAGCCTGGACCGCCGAGAAGAGACCCAGTACTTC,CASLDRREETQYF
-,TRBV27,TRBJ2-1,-,TGTGCCAGCAGGTCCTCGGCGGAGGGTTTTGGCAATGAGCAGTTCTTC,CASRSSAEGFGNEQFF
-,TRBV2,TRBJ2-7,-,TGTGCCAGCAGTGGGTACGAGCAGTACTTC,CASSGYEQYF
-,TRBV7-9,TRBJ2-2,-,TGTGCCAGCAGCCCACGGCTCGGTAGGATTCACACCGGGGAGCTGTTTTTT,CASSPRLGRIHTGELFF
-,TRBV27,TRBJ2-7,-,TGCGCCAGCAGTTTACTCGGAGAGGGCCGGTCCGAGCAGTACTTC,CASSLLGEGRSEQYF
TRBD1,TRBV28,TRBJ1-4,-,TGTGCCAGCAGTTTCTCGTTAGATTTGGGACAGGGGTTAGGGGAAAAACTGTTTTTT,CASSFSLDLGQGLGEKLFF
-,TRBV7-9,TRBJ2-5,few,TGTGCCAGCAGCTTTTTTGGGGGAGGAGAGACCCAGTACTTC,CASSFFGGGETQYF
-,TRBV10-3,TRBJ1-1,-,TGTGCCATCAGCCTTGGAGGGGTGAACACTGAAGCTTTCTTT,CAISLGGVNTEAFF
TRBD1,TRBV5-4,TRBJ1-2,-,TGTGCCAGCAGCTTGGGTTCTGGACAGGGGGCGTTGTATGGCTACACCTTC,CASSLGSGQGALYGYTF
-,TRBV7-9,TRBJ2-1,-,TGTGCCAGCAGCTCCCAAACCGGGCATGAGCAGTTCTTC,CASSSQTGHEQFF
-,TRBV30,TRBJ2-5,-,TGTGCCTGGAGTGTAGGGGAGACCCAGTACTTC,CAWSVGETQYF
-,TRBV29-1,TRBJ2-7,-,TGCAGCGTTGAAGCTCGCCGGGACAACTCCTACGAGCAGTACTTC,CSVEARRDNSYEQYF
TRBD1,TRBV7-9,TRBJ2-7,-,TGTGCCAGCAGCTCCCCCCGACAGGGGGCGGGTGAGCAGTACTTC,CASSSPRQGAGEQYF
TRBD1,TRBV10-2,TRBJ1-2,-,TGCGCCAGCAGTGAAGGGACAGGGTTGGATGGCTACACCTTC,CASSEGTGLDGYTF
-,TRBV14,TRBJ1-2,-,TGTGCCAGCAGCCATTCAACGAGGGGGAACGGCTACACCTTC,CASSHSTRGNGYTF
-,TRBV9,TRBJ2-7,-,TGTTCGTGGGGGGAATCCTACGAGCAGTACTTC,CSWGESYEQYF